This paragraph covers one T cell receptor beta chain sequence. Since a much larger clone is just one base distant, this may be a read error. These data are taken from a study of T cells in Graves' hyperthyroidism and ophthalmopathy. TCR beta CDR3 sequences were amplified from RNA transcripts. First-round RT-PCR targeting the TCR CDR3 was performed with the HTBI primer set. TCRdb redid the calling of the multiplex PCR reads with MiXCR, one entry per CDR3 protein. The sample lists a few hundred thousand distinct CDR3 sequences; roughly 15% were seen once. Trimming removed 2 bases from V and 2 bases from J, with 7 bases in between. Germline V gene data show CDR1 as SGHNT and CDR2 as YENEEA. This CDR3 spans 13 amino acids.

The sequence derives from a woman between 25 and 40 years old with Graves' ophthalmopathy. The sequencing sample was made of blood. This chain uses TRBV11-3 with TRBJ2-7; D unresolved. The CDR3 sequence is CASSLSPPYEQYF. The DNA for the CDR3 is TGTGCCAGCAGCTTATCTCCCCCCTACGAGCAGTACTTC.